This record concerns one T cell receptor beta chain sequence. Its antigen is undetermined. These data originate in a study of cytomegalovirus exposure and HLA in healthy donors. Study results and limitations: Researchers reported that a few CMV-associated chains were confirmed in vitro as CMV antigen-specific.

CDR1 LGHNA and CDR2 YNFKEQ come from the germline V gene. The CDR3 is 15 residues long. The PCR made use of 60 Vbeta and 13 Jbeta primers. Profiling relied on immunoSEQ multiplex PCR, and the TCRdb table lists in-frame clones only, not all of them. This sample has 120,000 to 150,000 clones, with over 65% found just once. Sequences were obtained from PBMCs. The sequence came from a woman aged 25 to 39 in good health and CMV-seronegative. This chain connects TRBV4-2 to TRBJ2-5; TRBD1 matches at 9 bases. The J call could be wrong; TRBJ2-7 is a better fit for the DNA end. The CDR3 bases are TGTGCCAGCAGCCAAGACAAGACAGGGGGCTACGAGCAGTACTTC. Residues: CASSQDKTGGYEQYF.